The 30 T cell receptor beta chains given below trace back to one sample, sequenced in a study of T cell responses to AZD1222 COVID-19 vaccine. TCRdb's copy holds only in-frame clones and misses some; the assay was immunoSEQ multiplex PCR. The table has about 92,000 clones, approximately 84% seen once; the top ten hold roughly 10%. Sequencing used peripheral blood, obtained on day 0 of AZD1222 vaccination. The receptors here all came from an adult in good health.

J is TRBJ1-2 and V is TRBV7-9, with D unresolved. V gave up 5 bases and J gave up 2 bases, with 6 bases separating them. The CDR3 totals 12 residues. Looked up from germline, CDR1 is SEHNR and CDR2 is FQNEAQ (reference sequence). The chain's CDR3 is CASSGQNYGYTF. As DNA, the CDR3 is TGTGCCAGCAGCGGTCAGAACTATGGCTACACCTTC.

The rearrangement joins TRBV6-4 to TRBJ2-3, with 10 bases matching TRBD2. The germline CDR1 and CDR2 sequences are MRHNA and SNTAGT. This CDR3 spans 16 amino acids. V lost 6 bases and J lost 4; bases outside the gene matches: 10. The CDR3 spells CASRESGGAYSDTQYF. The CDR3 bases are TGTGCCAGCAGGGAGAGCGGGGGGGCTTATTCAGATACGCAGTATTTT.

Only a few counts were recorded for this clone. The chain uses TRBV7-2 and TRBJ1-2; 9 bases align to TRBD1. V lost 3 bases to trimming and J lost 5 bases; unmatched junction nucleotides: 7. The CDR3 is 15 residues long. From germline, CDR1 is SGHTA and CDR2 FQGNSA. CDR3 sequence: CASSLNRQGVYGYTF. CDR3 nucleotides: TGTGCCAGCAGCTTGAATAGACAGGGGGTGTATGGCTACACCTTC.

V gene TRBV5-8 combines with J gene TRBJ2-1; D is ambiguous. This CDR3 comprises 15 residues. CDR1 SGHTS and CDR2 YDEGEE come from the germline V gene. V was pared by 1 base and J by 0 bases, with 8 bases between. The CDR3 spells CASSLLGSSYNEQFF. The DNA of the CDR3 is TGTGCCAGCAGCTTGCTGGGCAGCTCCTACAATGAGCAGTTCTTC.

The gene calls are TRBV19 and TRBJ2-5; no clear D. Germline V gene data show CDR1 as LNHDA and CDR2 as SQIVND (reference sequence). V lost 6 bases to trimming and J lost 5 bases, with 19 bases between them. CDR3 length: 15 residues. The CDR3 sequence: CASSNTLQRKETQYF. In DNA form, the CDR3 reads TGTGCCAGTAGCAACACGTTGCAACGTAAGGAGACCCAGTACTTC. Combining the CDR3 with reference TRBV19 and TRBJ2-5 gives the whole variable domain DGGITQSPKYLFRKEGQNVTLSCEQNLNHDAMYWYRQDPGQGLRLIYYSQIVNDFQKGDIAEGYSVSREKKESFPLTVTSAQKNPTAFYLCASSNTLQRKETQYFGPGTRLLVL.

V is TRBV18 and J is TRBJ1-1; 8 bases are a match to TRBD1. Germline V gene lookup returns CDR1 KGHSH and CDR2 LQKENI. The trim removed 6 bases at V and 1 base at J, leaving 1 base unmatched. The CDR3 is made up of 13 amino acids. The CDR3 is CASSTGANTEAFF. In DNA form, the CDR3 reads TGTGCCAGCTCGACAGGGGCGAACACTGAAGCTTTCTTT.

V and J are TRBV30 and TRBJ1-5; D is unresolved. V was clipped by 1 base and J by 5 bases, with 12 bases between them. The CDR3 consists of 14 residues. Germline V CDR1 and CDR2: GTSNPN, SVGIG (reference sequence). DNA for the CDR3: TGTGCCTGGAGTGGGGGTCAGGTAGATCAGCCCCAGCATTTT. It is translated as CAWSGGQVDQPQHF. Using reference TRBV30 and TRBJ1-5 for the parts outside the CDR3, the full variable domain is SQTIHQWPATLVQPVGSPLSLECTVEGTSNPNLYWYRQAAGRGLQLLFYSVGIGQISSEVPQNLSASRPQDRQFILSSKKLLLSDSGFYLCAWSGGQVDQPQHFGDGTRLSIL.

This clone showed up just a few times. The chain carries TRBV3-1 (or the pseudogene TRBV3-2) and TRBJ1-2; a weak D match, TRBD1 (5 bases). The CDR3 length is 14 residues. In germline, CDR1 is LGHDT, CDR2 YNNKEL (reference sequence). The V and J ends lost 0 bases and 3 bases respectively, with 8 bases between them. The CDR3 coding sequence is TGTGCCAGCAGCCAAGATCCAGGGCACTATGGCTACACCTTC. It codes for CASSQDPGHYGYTF.

The chain couples TRBV7-8 to TRBJ1-1; D ambiguous. With 0 bases removed from V and 0 bases from J, the gap between germline ends came to 11 bases. Germline V gives CDR1 SGHVS, CDR2 FQNEAQ. The CDR3 is 16 residues long. Here the CDR3 reads CASSLAVGPLNTEAFF. The CDR3 DNA reads TGTGCCAGCAGCTTAGCGGTCGGCCCTTTGAACACTGAAGCTTTCTTT.

This chain links TRBV19 with TRBJ2-1; TRBD2 aligns across 8 bases. Germline values: CDR1 LNHDA, CDR2 SQIVND (reference sequence). Trimming cost V 7 bases and J 4 bases; bases outside gene matches: 6. The length of the CDR3 is 14 residues. The CDR3 DNA sequence: TGTGCCAGTAACCCCCTAGCGGGTTACAATGAGCAGTTCTTC. Translated, it gives CASNPLAGYNEQFF.

CDR3 nucleotide sequence: TGTGCCAGCAGCTTAGCGGGGATATCCTACGAGCAGTACTTC. Translated, it gives CASSLAGISYEQYF. The chain has TRBV7-2 and TRBJ2-7; D is undetermined. The CDR3 totals 14 residues. In germline, CDR1 is SGHTA, CDR2 FQGNSA. V gave up 0 bases and J gave up 1 base, with 7 bases separating them.

The V call is TRBV7-2, the J call TRBJ2-3, with a tentative D call TRBD2 (5 bases). This CDR3 is built from 14 residues. From germline, CDR1 is SGHTA and CDR2 FQGNSA. V shed 4 bases and J shed 2 bases, with 10 bases lying between them. CDR3 protein: CASSSLASTDTQYF. As DNA, the CDR3 is TGTGCCAGCAGCTCGTTAGCGTCCACAGATACGCAGTATTTT. The complete variable domain, with remaining parts taken from reference TRBV7-2 and TRBJ2-3, reads GAGVSQSPSNKVTEKGKDVELRCDPISGHTALYWYRQSLGQGLEFLIYFQGNSAPDKSGLPSDRFSAERTGGSVSTLTIQRTQQEDSAVYLCASSSLASTDTQYFGPGTRLTVL.

The chain couples TRBV6-5 to TRBJ1-3, with 8 bases lining up with TRBD1. The CDR3 extends over 15 amino acids. Germline V gives CDR1 MNHEY, CDR2 SVGAGI. J gave up 3 bases and V 7 bases, and 8 bases lay outside the gene matches. The CDR3 reads CASKPQGASGNTIYF. The CDR3 DNA follows: TGTGCCAGCAAACCCCAGGGGGCGAGTGGAAACACCATATATTTT.

The CDR3 DNA follows: TGTGCCAGCAGCCCTCGGGGACAGGGGGCATTAAGGGCGAACAATGAGCAGTTCTTC. It encodes CASSPRGQGALRANNEQFF. V is TRBV11-2 and J is TRBJ2-1; 12 nucleotides line up with TRBD1. With V trimmed by 5 bases and J by 5 bases, 16 bases remained unmatched. The CDR3 totals 19 residues. Germline-derived CDR1 and CDR2 are SGHAT and FQNNGV.

Concerning this clone: The sample holds other DNA sequences that translate to the same CDR3. This sequence joins TRBV28 and TRBJ1-2, with D possibly TRBD1 on 5 matching bases. This CDR3 contains 15 residues. Germline V gives CDR1 MDHEN, CDR2 SYDVKM. The V end was cut by 4 bases, the J end by 0 bases, with 12 bases between. The CDR3 coding sequence is TGTGCCAGCAGTTCGGGTGACAGAGCTAACTATGGCTACACCTTC. Protein: CASSSGDRANYGYTF.

The rearrangement joins TRBV28 to TRBJ2-7, with a tentative D call TRBD2 (6 bases). Germline lookup yields CDR1 MDHEN and CDR2 SYDVKM. V lost 9 bases, J lost 3 bases, and 12 bases lay in between. The CDR3 sequence is 12 residues long. The DNA for the CDR3 is TGTGCCAGTCGTACTAGCTACTACGAGCAGTACTTC. Its translation: CASRTSYYEQYF.

The V call is TRBV3-1 (or the pseudogene TRBV3-2), the J call TRBJ2-5; TRBD2 matches 7 bases. The CDR3 consists of 13 residues. Germline V CDR1 and CDR2: LGHDT, YNNKEL (reference sequence). J lost 5 bases, V lost 2 bases, and 2 bases had no gene match. CDR3 sequence (DNA): TGTGCCAGCAGCCAATGGGGAGGGGAGACCCAGTACTTC. It codes for CASSQWGGETQYF.

The CDR3 DNA sequence: TGCGCCAGCAGCCAGACCCACAATGAGCAGTTCTTC. Translated, it gives CASSQTHNEQFF. The chain employs TRBV4-1 and TRBJ2-1; no clear D gene. With 3 bases removed from V and 5 bases from J, the gap between germline ends came to 5 bases. The CDR3 covers 12 residues. CDR1 MGHRA and CDR2 YSYEKL come from the germline V gene.

The chain carries TRBV19 and TRBJ2-3, with D tentatively TRBD1 (6 bases). CDR1 LNHDA and CDR2 SQIVND come from the germline V gene (reference sequence). V dropped 6 bases and J dropped 4 bases, with 11 bases sitting between them. The CDR3 covers 13 residues. CDR3 bases: TGTGCCAGTAGCCAGGGGCGCGCAGATACGCAGTATTTT. It encodes CASSQGRADTQYF.

The chain has TRBV27 and TRBJ1-3; D is possibly TRBD1 (6 bases). Germline V lookup: CDR1 MNHEY, CDR2 SMNVEV (reference sequence). V shed 3 bases and J shed 0 bases, with 12 bases lying between them. The CDR3 is 16 residues long. The CDR3 here is CASSFAGTNSGNTIYF. In nucleotides, the CDR3 is TGTGCCAGCAGTTTCGCCGGGACAAACTCTGGAAACACCATATATTTT.

V and J are TRBV6-6 and TRBJ1-5; D is uncertain. The CDR3 totals 16 residues. Germline lookup yields CDR1 MNHNY and CDR2 SVGAGI (reference sequence). V gave up 0 bases and J gave up 6 bases, with 15 bases separating them. The CDR3 sequence: CASSYSTGRGGQPQHF. The CDR3 DNA follows: TGTGCCAGCAGTTACTCGACCGGCCGCGGTGGTCAGCCCCAGCATTTT.

The chain links TRBV4-2 to TRBJ1-4, with D hard to call. The CDR3 runs to 15 residues. Germline V gene sequence: CDR1 LGHNA, CDR2 YNFKEQ. Deletions cut 4 bases from V and 2 bases from J, with 11 bases between. CDR3 in amino acids: CASSPSGSTNEKLFF. In nucleotides, the CDR3 is TGTGCCAGCAGCCCGAGCGGGTCGACTAATGAAAAACTGTTTTTT.

This chain joins TRBV5-4 and TRBJ1-5; D possibly corresponds to TRBD1 (6 bases). V lost 0 bases and J 4 bases, leaving 11 bases between the germline ends. The CDR3 extends over 15 amino acids. Germline V gene lookup returns CDR1 SGHNT and CDR2 YYREEE (reference sequence). The CDR3 DNA follows: TGTGCCAGCAGCTTGGGAGGGGGTGCGAATCAGCCCCAGCATTTT. It encodes CASSLGGGANQPQHF.

This clone appeared a single time. The rearrangement links TRBV11-2 to TRBJ2-3; weak D call: TRBD1 (6 bases). Between the trimmed V and J ends, which lost 2 bases and 1 base, there was a span of 13 bases. The germline CDR1 and CDR2 sequences are SGHAT and FQNNGV. The length of the CDR3 is 16 residues. The CDR3 sequence: CASSLQGRAGTDTQYF. Here the CDR3 DNA reads TGTGCCAGCAGCTTACAGGGGCGGGCCGGCACAGATACGCAGTATTTT.

The CDR3 reads CASSLSWGEKLFF. The CDR3 bases are TGTGCCAGCAGCTTGTCCTGGGGTGAAAAACTGTTTTTT. J is TRBJ1-4 and V is TRBV11-2; no clear D gene. CDR1 and CDR2 (germline): SGHAT, FQNNGV. CDR3 size: 13 residues. The V gene lost 3 bases and the J gene lost 7 bases, with 9 bases spanning the gap.

The chain uses TRBV7-2 and TRBJ1-2; no clear D gene. V lost 1 base to trimming and J lost 4 bases, with 7 bases between them. Germline V gene sequence: CDR1 SGHTA, CDR2 FQGNSA. This CDR3 region has 13 residues. The CDR3 nucleotides are TGTGCCAGCAGCTTAGATCGGATCTATGGCTACACCTTC. Its protein product is CASSLDRIYGYTF.

The chain links TRBV5-1 to TRBJ1-1; D gene unclear. CDR3 size: 15 residues. With 0 bases removed from V and 4 bases from J, the gap between germline ends came to 13 bases. Germline V lookup: CDR1 SGHRS, CDR2 YFSETQ. In DNA form, the CDR3 reads TGCGCCAGCAGCTTGGCCGGCCAATCCTCCACTGAAGCTTTCTTT. This codes for CASSLAGQSSTEAFF. Complete variable domain (other parts from reference TRBV5-1 and TRBJ1-1): KAGVTQTPRYLIKTRGQQVTLSCSPISGHRSVSWYQQTPGQGLQFLFEYFSETQRNKGNFPGRFSGRQFSNSRSEMNVSTLELGDSALYLCASSLAGQSSTEAFFGQGTRLTVV.

The chain links TRBV29-1 to TRBJ2-2, with 10 bases fitting TRBD2. Germline CDR1 and CDR2: SQVTM and ANQGSEA. The CDR3 is 13 amino acids. The ends lost 7 bases at V and 4 bases at J; junction bases unmatched: 3. CDR3: CSGGLATTGELFF. In nucleotides, the CDR3 is TGCAGCGGGGGACTAGCGACCACCGGGGAGCTGTTTTTT.

This clone was recorded only once. The gene calls are TRBV18 and TRBJ1-6, with 10 nucleotides matching TRBD1. The CDR3 covers 17 residues. V was pared by 4 bases and J by 7 bases, with 10 bases of the junction left unmatched. CDR1 is KGHSH and CDR2 is LQKENI in the germline V gene. The CDR3 coding sequence is TGTGCCAGCTCACTTACCCACCCGGGACAGGGGAATTCACCCCTCCACTTT. It encodes CASSLTHPGQGNSPLHF.

The rearrangement joins TRBV18 to TRBJ1-2, with D maybe TRBD1 (5 bases). Germline V gene sequence: CDR1 KGHSH, CDR2 LQKENI. This CDR3 is built from 12 residues. V lost 3 bases and J lost 9, with 11 bases in between. The CDR3 DNA reads TGTGCCAGCTCACCCCAACAGGAGCGCTACACCTTC. Encoded protein: CASSPQQERYTF.